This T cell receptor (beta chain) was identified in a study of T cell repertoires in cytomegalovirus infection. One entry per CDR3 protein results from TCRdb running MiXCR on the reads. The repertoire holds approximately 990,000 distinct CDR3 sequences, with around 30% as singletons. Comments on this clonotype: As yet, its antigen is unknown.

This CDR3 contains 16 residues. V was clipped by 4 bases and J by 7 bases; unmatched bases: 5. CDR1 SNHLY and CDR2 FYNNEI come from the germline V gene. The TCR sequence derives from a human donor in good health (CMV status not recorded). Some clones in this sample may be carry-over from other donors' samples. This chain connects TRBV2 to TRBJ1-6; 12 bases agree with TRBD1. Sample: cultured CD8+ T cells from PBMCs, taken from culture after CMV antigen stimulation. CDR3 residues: CASSVGQGASNSPLHF. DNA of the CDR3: TGTGCCAGCAGTGTGGGACAGGGGGCTTCGAATTCACCCCTCCACTTT.